A selection of T cell receptor beta chains follows, all from one sample in a study of blood T cells in healthy people across ages. Each CDR3 protein is one row after TCRdb ran MiXCR on the 5' RACE reads. This table holds nearly 1 million distinct CDR3 sequences, roughly 51% found once. Sequencing was done on a sample of blood. These receptors all stem from a woman between 55 and 75 years old in good health. The CDR3 runs from the conserved cysteine through the conserved F or W. The D gene is left open where the match is weak. Where a row states a size, it is once, few, many or the class of an expanded clone; other rows omit it.

abundance	d_gene	j_gene	v_gene	CDR3aa	CDR3nt
few	-	TRBJ1-6	TRBV21-1	CASSPRKGSSPLHF	TGTGCCAGCAGCCCCCGCAAAGGGTCGTCACCCCTCCACTTT
-	-	TRBJ2-6	TRBV4-1	CASSQGTAYSGANILTF	TGCGCCAGCAGCCAAGGGACAGCCTACTCTGGGGCCAACATCCTGACTTTC
-	-	TRBJ2-5	TRBV6-2/TRBV6-3	CASSYSKLDSSSYEQYF	TGTGCCAGCAGTTACTCGAAGCTCGACAGTAGCTCCTACGAACAGTACTTC
few	-	TRBJ2-6	TRBV7-2	CASSLGPPGANVLTF	TGTGCCAGCAGCTTAGGCCCCCCTGGGGCCAACGTCCTGACTTTC
-	TRBD2	TRBJ2-5	TRBV20-1	CSARIPTSRETQYF	TGCAGTGCTAGGATTCCGACTAGCAGAGAGACCCAGTACTTC
-	TRBD2	TRBJ2-5	TRBV15	CATNSWREGRETQYF	TGTGCCACCAACAGTTGGCGGGAGGGCCGTGAGACCCAGTACTTC
-	-	TRBJ1-1	TRBV29-1	CSGREKWNTEAFF	TGCAGCGGTAGGGAGAAGTGGAACACTGAAGCTTTCTTT
-	TRBD2	TRBJ2-5	TRBV7-9	CASSSAPGGGLETQYF	TGTGCCAGCAGCTCAGCTCCTGGGGGAGGGTTGGAGACCCAGTACTTC
once	TRBD1	TRBJ1-5	TRBV12-3/TRBV12-4	CASSYRGYQPQHF	TGTGCCAGCAGTTACAGGGGGTATCAGCCCCAGCATTTT
-	-	TRBJ1-4	TRBV29-1	CSVYFGKLFF	TGCAGCGTCTACTTTGGAAAACTGTTTTTT
-	-	TRBJ2-3	TRBV20-1	CSADEESRADTQYF	TGCAGTGCAGACGAAGAATCGAGGGCAGATACGCAGTATTTT
-	TRBD1	TRBJ2-7	TRBV28	CASSLGGAGGFSEQYF	TGTGCCAGCAGTTTAGGGGGCGCAGGGGGCTTTTCCGAGCAGTACTTC
-	TRBD2	TRBJ2-3	TRBV4-2	CASSQGSLGSGRSADTQYF	TGTGCCAGCAGCCAAGGCTCTCTGGGTAGCGGGAGATCGGCAGATACGCAGTATTTT
-	-	TRBJ2-1	TRBV6-1	CASGASSGDPYNEQFF	TGTGCCAGCGGAGCTAGTTCGGGAGACCCCTACAATGAGCAGTTCTTC
-	-	TRBJ1-5	TRBV6-2/TRBV6-3	CASRGGSLYQPQHF	TGTGCCAGCAGAGGGGGATCCCTCTATCAGCCCCAGCATTTT
-	TRBD2	TRBJ2-1	TRBV6-2/TRBV6-3	CASRLAGRDNEQFF	TGTGCCAGCAGACTAGCGGGAAGAGACAATGAGCAGTTCTTC
-	-	TRBJ2-3	TRBV28	CASSFRRRGFAGTDTQYF	TGTGCCAGCAGTTTCCGCCGCCGAGGGTTCGCTGGCACAGATACGCAGTATTTT
-	-	TRBJ2-3	TRBV6-1	CASSPTPFGSILDTQYF	TGTGCCAGCAGTCCCACTCCATTCGGGAGCATTTTAGATACGCAGTATTTT
-	-	TRBJ2-1	TRBV4-2	CASSSPYDEQFF	TGTGCCAGCAGCTCCCCTTACGATGAGCAGTTCTTC
-	-	TRBJ2-7	TRBV3-1	CASSQSPPSVGNEQYF	TGTGCCAGCAGCCAATCCCCCCCTAGCGTCGGGAATGAGCAGTACTTC
-	-	TRBJ1-2	TRBV29-1	CSVVRGQGGYTF	TGCAGCGTTGTTCGGGGGCAGGGTGGCTACACCTTC
-	-	TRBJ2-7	TRBV29-1	CSARVLPGLQYEQYF	TGCAGCGCTAGGGTCCTCCCGGGACTGCAATACGAGCAGTACTTC
many	TRBD2	TRBJ2-1	TRBV20-1	CSAEDGLAYNEQFF	TGCAGTGCAGAGGATGGACTAGCCTACAATGAGCAGTTCTTC
-	TRBD2	TRBJ2-1	TRBV7-8	CASSHIAGDYNEQFF	TGTGCCAGCAGCCATATAGCGGGAGATTACAATGAGCAGTTCTTC
-	TRBD2	TRBJ2-5	TRBV20-1	CSASLGTSGLGGTQYF	TGCAGTGCTAGCCTGGGGACTAGCGGGCTGGGTGGGACCCAGTACTTC
many	-	TRBJ2-7	TRBV6-6	CASSGGLSSYEQYF	TGTGCCAGCAGTGGGGGACTTTCCTCCTACGAGCAGTACTTC
few	-	TRBJ1-2	TRBV2	CASSEIQGAGYTF	TGTGCCAGCAGTGAGATCCAGGGTGCTGGCTACACCTTC
-	-	TRBJ2-3	TRBV4-3	CASSQEHRAADTQYF	TGCGCCAGCAGCCAAGAACACAGGGCCGCAGATACGCAGTATTTT
-	TRBD2	TRBJ2-5	TRBV20-1	CSARDYEHYETQYF	TGCAGTGCTCGGGACTACGAACACTATGAGACCCAGTACTTC
-	TRBD1	TRBJ2-1	TRBV5-1	CASSLTGTGGNNEQFF	TGCGCCAGCAGCTTGACCGGGACAGGGGGGAACAATGAGCAGTTCTTC
-	-	TRBJ2-7	TRBV7-9	CASSLLGYGEQYF	TGTGCCAGCAGCTTATTGGGCTACGGCGAGCAGTACTTC
-	-	TRBJ2-5	TRBV6-2/TRBV6-3	CASRYTGAAYNEQYF	TGTGCCAGCAGATATACCGGCGCGGCTTACAATGAGCAGTACTTC
-	-	TRBJ2-5	TRBV29-1	CSVVSMRGQTQYF	TGCAGCGTTGTTTCCATGCGGGGACAGACCCAGTACTTC
-	TRBD2	TRBJ2-5	TRBV20-1	CSASGLTGVGETQYF	TGCAGTGCTTCGGGACTAACGGGAGTAGGAGAGACCCAGTACTTC
-	TRBD2	TRBJ2-5	TRBV12-3/TRBV12-4	CASSSPGLAGRQETQYF	TGTGCCAGCAGTTCCCCTGGACTAGCGGGGAGACAAGAGACCCAGTACTTC
-	-	TRBJ1-5	TRBV15	CATSRDRGSRPQHF	TGTGCCACCAGCAGAGATAGGGGGTCGAGGCCCCAGCATTTT